This T cell receptor beta chain is drawn from a study of T cells in localized non-small cell lung cancer. Clones were sequenced by immunoSEQ multiplex PCR, and TCRdb holds only the in-frame ones, with some missing. This sample has some 85,000 clones; around 81% occur once, and the top ten carry about 19%. The study's findings and limits: Density of T cells in blood, when higher, went with longer overall survival.

V was pared by 2 bases and J by 7 bases, with 8 bases between. The V gene's germline CDR1 is SNHLY and CDR2 FYNNEI. CDR3 length equals 13 residues. Regarding this clone: Antigen: not known.

The gene calls are TRBV2 and TRBJ2-2; D gene ambiguous. The sequences come from PBMCs, collected before any cancer treatment. The TCR was taken from a man aged 40 to 75 with stage II squamous cell lung carcinoma. CDR3 nucleotides: TGTGCCAGCAGTGAATTCGAGCGCGGGGAGCTGTTTTTT. It encodes CASSEFERGELFF.